This T cell receptor (beta chain) came from a study of OX40 agonist ivuxolimab in advanced cancers. About the research overall: Aged about 20 to 80 with a mean of roughly 65 years, they were around 79% male.

With 6 bases removed from V and 1 base from J, the gap between germline ends came to 12 bases. The CDR3 loop spans 15 amino acids. Germline values: CDR1 SNHLY, CDR2 FYNNEI. The method was immunoSEQ multiplex PCR; TCRdb's version includes in-frame clones alone and lacks a portion of them. The sample lists approximately 160,000 clones; 94% were seen once. With respect to this clone: As yet, its antigen is unknown.

Notes on the study in general: Low normalized T-cell clonal expansion was additionally recorded for some nonresponders. No determination was made of the antigen specificity of the expanded peripheral T cells. Some of the lowest clonal expansion was seen in partial responders at 0.1-3.0 mg/kg.

The clonotype was recovered from an adult with an advanced solid tumor such as melanoma, head and neck, liver or kidney cancer. The rearrangement links TRBV2 to TRBJ2-2; D tentatively fits TRBD1 or TRBD2 (5 bases each). The sequenced sample was CD4+ or CD8+ T cells sorted from blood, obtained in a trial of the OX40 agonist ivuxolimab. DNA for the CDR3: TGTGCCAGCAGCGCTGAGGGACGGAACACCGGGGAGCTGTTTTTT. Its protein is CASSAEGRNTGELFF. Complete variable domain (other parts from reference TRBV2 and TRBJ2-2): EPEVTQTPSHQVTQMGQEVILRCVPISNHLYFYWYRQILGQKVEFLVSFYNNEISEKSEIFDDQFSVERPDGSNFTLKIRSTKLEDSAMYFCASSAEGRNTGELFFGEGSRLTVL.